This entry is about one T cell receptor (beta chain). The source of the sample is a study of blood T cell repertoires in COVID-19. Data came from immunoSEQ multiplex PCR; TCRdb stores just in-frame clones and leaves some out. Among about 160,000 clones, about 85% were seen once, and the ten largest hold 1% to 1.5%. Trimming took 2 bases from V and 7 from J; bases not matched to a gene: 8. CDR1 and CDR2 from the germline V gene are SGHKS and YYEKEE (reference sequence). This CDR3 region has 15 residues. V usage is TRBV5-5 and J usage is TRBJ1-2; 10 nucleotides match TRBD1. The sequence derives from a man between 60 and 70 years old who had recovered from COVID-19. Material: peripheral blood. CDR3 nucleotide sequence: TGTGCCAGCAGCTTTACCAACGACAGGGGGCCTGGCTACACCTTC. Amino acids: CASSFTNDRGPGYTF. Complete variable domain (other parts from reference TRBV5-5 and TRBJ1-2): DAGVTQSPTHLIKTRGQQVTLRCSPISGHKSVSWYQQVLGQGPQFIFQYYEKEERGRGNFPDRFSARQFPNYSSELNVNALLLGDSALYLCASSFTNDRGPGYTFGSGTRLTVV.